This TCR beta chain was sequenced during a study of T-cell memory formation after mild COVID-19. Overall study results and limits: Whereas later expanders leaned CD4+, clones contracting day 15 to 85 showed a balanced CD4/CD8 makeup. Those CD4+ clones that contracted were mainly in CM and EM (CD8+ ones in EMRA). Whether day 37 second-wave clones are SARS-CoV-2-specific was not confirmed.

CDR3 length: 16 residues. Germline-derived CDR1 and CDR2 are SGHRS and YFSETQ. V was clipped by 7 bases and J by 4 bases; unmatched bases: 10. With regard to this clonotype: The antigen is not known.

The 5'RACE method, run with constant-segment primers, produced TCR alpha and TCR beta cDNA libraries (carrying sample barcodes and UMIs). MiXCR, applied by TCRdb to the 5' RACE reads, yields one record per CDR3 protein. Altogether hundreds of thousands of distinct CDR3 sequences are present, about a sixth being singletons, with the ten largest covering 3% to 4.5%. The source material was PBMCs or a T cell subset sorted from them (not recorded which). This TCR was sampled from a man aged 18 to 29 who had mild COVID-19 (a few samples of this study predate the infection). Cell type and time point are not known. This chain connects TRBV5-1 to TRBJ2-5, with 13 bases matching TRBD2. The CDR3 is CASGATSGGFGETQYF. The CDR3 region has the DNA TGCGCCAGCGGCGCGACTAGCGGGGGGTTTGGAGAGACCCAGTACTTC.